This T cell receptor beta chain was captured in a study of shared clonotypes between healthy human individuals (dated by TCRdb to 2020 to 2021). Some background on the complete study: The cohort comprised a couple of women and a few men aged 18 to 49 years. To estimate repertoire size and how much clonotype sharing occurs between individuals, the study deeply sequenced the blood TCR repertoires of roughly 5 healthy adults. To increase sequencing depth and limit assay-specific biases, different laboratories used diverse techniques to prepare libraries and sequence TCR repertoires. Per donor, leukapheresis produced somewhere between about 0.94 and 9 billion PBMCs. For each donor, three plates each were used for CD4 naive and CD4 memory, two plates were used for CD8 naive, and one plate was used for CD8 memory.

Healthy HIV-negative adults with no recently reported acute infections or vaccinations were included as donors. All donors were Caucasian adults living in Nashville, Tennessee, USA. CD4+ T cells were enriched by magnetic negative selection, after which naive cells were positively selected on CD45RA and the negative fraction was taken as the memory subset. After blood collection by leukapheresis, PBMCs were isolated using Ficoll-Histopaque density gradient centrifugation and then cryopreserved in the vapor phase of liquid nitrogen. Analytical flow cytometry was used to check the purity and quantity of each magnetically sorted T cell population. Each sorted fraction had its genomic DNA isolated and then quantified by UV absorbance on a Nanodrop 2000c. This clone turned up a few times. Its antigen is still unknown. Base qualities are not provided; no much larger clone lies one nucleotide away. What the work shows at the level of the full study, not this receptor alone: Larger estimated clonotype richness was generally found for naive subsets than for memory subsets. Sampling was limited to blood, and TCR repertoires in tissue likely differ from TCR repertoires in blood. About 4.5% of naive CD4, 3% to 4% of naive CD8, 2.3% of memory CD4, and roughly 0.4% of memory CD8 clonotypes were shared across a few donors. Based on pairwise subsampling, the degree of clonotype sharing among donors was expected to be affected by sequencing depth. Incomplete sequencing was indicated by rarefaction of sorted-subset datasets, despite the large sequencing depth. The small number of donors limited the genetic and exposure-history diversity represented. Clonotypes shared by all four sorted-subset donors showed higher generation probabilities than non-shared clonotypes.

CDR1 and CDR2, per the germline V gene (reference sequence), are DFQATT and SNEGSKA. The V and J ends are trimmed by 7 bases and 4 bases, leaving 10 bases between them. The CDR3 sequence holds 11 residues, the cysteine and phenylalanine included. Only the CDR3 portion is preserved as DNA: 33 bases, with reading frame beginning at the first base. Using the deep immunoSEQ assay, multiplex PCR amplified TCR CDR3 regions from genomic DNA. Extracted genomic DNA from each cell subset was spread evenly across all wells of several immunoSEQ 96-well plates, with each plate serving as a replicate. For sorted subsets, approximately 0.2 ug of genomic DNA, equivalent to roughly 33,000 T cell genomes, went into each replicate PCR. Purified libraries were quantified with a Qubit 3.0 fluorometer, sized on a Bioanalyzer 2100, and re-quantified with the KAPA Library Quantification kit. Every immunoSEQ 96-well plate was sequenced on a dedicated single-read 150-cycle Illumina NextSeq 550 flow cell. In the paper's pipeline: Because the immunoSEQ output included only junctional sequences and no quality scores, the filtering could not be the same as the filtering used for full-length reads. Sequences were annotated with PyIR, a Python wrapper for IgBLAST v1.9, using IMGT germline references to assign V/J genes and CDR3. Reads were removed for weak V/J assignments (E-value above 1e-6), missing CDR3, stop codons, out-of-frame junctions, or ambiguous translated residues. A V3J clonotype was defined by an identical inferred V gene, J gene, and CDR3 amino acid sequence. The percentage overlap between two repertoires was calculated by dividing the number of shared unique clonotypes by the size of the smaller repertoire. Three approaches were used to assess repertoire richness: RTK rarefaction, the Chao1 estimator, and Recon v2.1 estimates of unobserved clonotypes. For all TCRbeta clonotypes obtained by the gDNA method from four donors, generation probabilities were computed with OLGA. The table comes from immuneACCESS by way of TCRdb, which keeps in-frame sequences with V and J called. Part of the clones is missing from these tables; in studies checked, under half for an unresolved V gene and the rest for unknown reasons. The V and J calls and clone size are taken from that table; D and trimming were inferred from the DNA. Across this sample there are about 2 million clones, with roughly 94% seen only once. Of the sample, 0.1% to 0.15% falls within the top ten clones.

The sequence is built from TRBV20-1 and TRBJ2-5; there is no confident call for the D gene. This sequence originates from a man younger than 35 in good health. What was sequenced was naive CD4+ T cells sorted from blood. The intended sense of this specimen's cell subset or site label: CD45RA+ positively selected. The nucleotide sequence is TGCAGTGTGTCAGATCGAGAGACCCAGTACTTC. It encodes CSVSDRETQYF.